One and the same sample provided the 18 T cell receptor beta chains below, sequenced in a study of OX40 agonist ivuxolimab in advanced cancers. Sequenced by immunoSEQ multiplex PCR; TCRdb stores in-frame clones only, minus some. The sample yields roughly 24,000 clones, more than 75% seen once. The sequencing here drew on CD4+ or CD8+ T cells sorted from blood, taken in a trial of the OX40 agonist ivuxolimab. All receptors come from an adult with an advanced solid tumor such as melanoma, head and neck, liver or kidney cancer.

The V call is TRBV28, the J call TRBJ2-5; D may match TRBD1 or TRBD2 (5 bases each). The better agreement between TRBJ2-7 and the DNA end casts doubt on the J call. This CDR3 contains 11 residues. Germline values: CDR1 MDHEN, CDR2 SYDVKM. This CDR3 is CASSGGYEQYF. As DNA, the CDR3 is TGTGCCAGCAGTGGGGGATACGAGCAGTACTTC.

The V call is TRBV19, the J call TRBJ1-4; 9 bases line up with TRBD1. V lost 7 bases to trimming and J lost 6 bases; unmatched junction nucleotides: 9. The CDR3 contains 15 residues. CDR1 LNHDA and CDR2 SQIVND come from the germline V gene (reference sequence). The chain's CDR3 is CASTMDGTGYEKLFF. The CDR3 nucleotides are TGTGCCAGTACCATGGATGGGACAGGGTATGAAAAACTGTTTTTT.

V usage is TRBV28 and J usage is TRBJ2-2; no definite D call. V shed 6 bases and J shed 1 base, with 3 bases lying between them. The CDR3 length is 12 residues. In germline, CDR1 is MDHEN, CDR2 SYDVKM. The CDR3 region has the DNA TGTGCCAGCAGAGAGAACACCGGGGAGCTGTTTTTT. It codes for CASRENTGELFF.

The rearrangement links TRBV7-6 to TRBJ2-7; 13 positions agree with TRBD2. The CDR3 is 17 amino acids. V dropped 1 base and J dropped 1; count of bases not matched to a gene: 4. Germline V lookup: CDR1 SGHVS, CDR2 FNYEAQ. The CDR3 reads CASSLGLAGGRSYEQYF. The DNA for the CDR3 is TGTGCCAGCAGCTTAGGACTAGCGGGAGGTAGGTCCTACGAGCAGTACTTC.

This sequence joins TRBV6-6 and TRBJ1-4; tentatively, D is TRBD1 (5 bases). The CDR3 is 16 amino acids. From germline, CDR1 is MNHNY and CDR2 SVGAGI (reference sequence). Between the trimmed V and J ends, which lost 4 bases and 4 bases, there was a span of 16 bases. The CDR3 sequence: CASSFPRDPGNEKLFF. CDR3 DNA: TGTGCCAGCAGTTTCCCCCGGGACCCGGGTAATGAAAAACTGTTTTTT.

CDR3 region: CASSGQGDTGELFF. In nucleotides, the CDR3 is TGTGCCAGCAGCGGACAGGGAGACACCGGGGAGCTGTTTTTT. The chain couples TRBV6-4 to TRBJ2-2; 8 nucleotides match TRBD1. CDR1 and CDR2 (germline): MRHNA, SNTAGT. V gave up 6 bases and J gave up 3 bases; unmatched junction bases: 3. The CDR3 is 14 amino acids.

This clone has more than one count but fewer than ten. The rearrangement joins TRBV9 to TRBJ2-6, with unresolved D. The V end was cut by 1 base, the J end by 1 base, with 9 bases between. CDR1 is SGDLS and CDR2 is YYNGEE in the germline V gene. This CDR3 region has 16 residues. The CDR3 is CASSVPLNSGANVLTF. The CDR3 coding sequence is TGTGCCAGCAGCGTACCACTAAATTCTGGGGCCAACGTCCTGACTTTC.

This chain uses TRBV5-5 with TRBJ2-7; no clear D gene. The CDR3 length is 13 residues. V lost 1 base and J lost 4, with 9 bases in between. CDR1 is SGHKS and CDR2 is YYEKEE in the germline V gene (reference sequence). The CDR3 loop is CASSLIEAYEQYF. The DNA for the CDR3 is TGTGCCAGCAGCTTGATTGAAGCTTACGAGCAGTACTTC.

The chain carries TRBV30 and TRBJ1-4, with D possibly being TRBD1 (6 bases). Germline CDR1 reads GTSNPN; CDR2 reads SVGIG (reference sequence). The CDR3 is made up of 19 amino acids. V lost 3 bases and J lost 3, with 26 bases in between. The CDR3 loop reads CAWRPPFGPGANSNEKLFF. The CDR3 DNA reads TGTGCCTGGAGGCCCCCCTTTGGGCCAGGGGCCAATTCTAATGAAAAACTGTTTTTT.

This clone showed up just once. The rearrangement links TRBV27 to TRBJ2-7; D perhaps matches TRBD2 (5 bases). This CDR3 region has 15 residues. V lost 0 bases and J 2 bases, leaving 11 bases between the germline ends. The germline CDR1 and CDR2 sequences are MNHEY and SMNVEV (reference sequence). This CDR3 is CASSLSKGLTYEQYF. CDR3 nucleotides: TGTGCCAGCAGTTTATCAAAAGGACTGACCTACGAGCAGTACTTC.

The V and J genes are TRBV5-4 and TRBJ2-2, with TRBD1 matching 7 bases. V trimming: 4 bases; J trimming: 1 base; junction bases outside the gene matches: 10. CDR1 and CDR2 from the germline V gene are SGHNT and YYREEE (reference sequence). This CDR3 is 17 amino acids long. Here the CDR3 reads CASSTIDRAQNTGELFF. The CDR3 DNA sequence: TGTGCCAGCAGCACTATAGACAGGGCCCAGAACACCGGGGAGCTGTTTTTT.

V and J are TRBV19 and TRBJ1-5, with D perhaps TRBD1 (5 bases). The CDR3 extends over 15 amino acids. Germline V CDR1 and CDR2: LNHDA, SQIVND (reference sequence). V shed 5 bases and J shed 7 bases, with 18 bases lying between them. CDR3 sequence: CASSPDRGVPQPQHF. The DNA for the CDR3 is TGTGCCAGTAGTCCTGACAGAGGGGTTCCGCAGCCCCAGCATTTT.

The V call is TRBV27, the J call TRBJ2-7, with 8 bases that match TRBD2. Germline CDR1 is MNHEY and CDR2 is SMNVEV (reference sequence). The ends lost 8 bases at V and 2 bases at J; junction bases unmatched: 8. This CDR3 has 14 amino acids. Here the CDR3 reads CASRSGGSTYEQYF. The CDR3 DNA reads as TGTGCCAGCCGCTCGGGGGGGTCAACCTACGAGCAGTACTTC.

The chain employs TRBV19 and TRBJ1-5; 10 nucleotides match TRBD1. V lost 6 bases and J lost 1; bases outside the gene matches: 6. The CDR3 is 16 residues long. Germline V lookup: CDR1 LNHDA, CDR2 SQIVND (reference sequence). CDR3 in amino acids: CASSRQGAGSNQPQHF. The DNA for the CDR3 is TGTGCCAGTAGCAGACAGGGGGCGGGAAGCAATCAGCCCCAGCATTTT.

The chain combines TRBV11-2 with TRBJ2-1; D is ambiguous. V lost 4 bases and J 9 bases, leaving 7 bases between the germline ends. This CDR3 region has 11 residues. CDR1 and CDR2 from the germline V gene are SGHAT and FQNNGV. The CDR3 DNA sequence: TGTGCCAGCAGCTCCGACTCTGAGCAGTTCTTC. Its protein product is CASSSDSEQFF.

This clone was picked up one time. This chain uses TRBV21-1 with TRBJ2-7; the D call of TRBD1 is as the table states it, not checked on the DNA. TRBV21-1 is designated a pseudogene. The CDR3 consists of 15 residues. The CDR3: CASSKVARDTYEQYF. In nucleotides, the CDR3 is TGTGCCAGCAGCAAAGTGGCCAGGGACACCTACGAGCAGTACTTC.

V is TRBV7-3 and J is TRBJ2-3; D remains ambiguous. This CDR3 has 13 residues. V was clipped by 5 bases and J by 4 bases, with 10 bases between them. Germline V lookup: CDR1 SGHTA, CDR2 FQGTGA. DNA of the CDR3: TGTGCCAGCAGCCTTATCCACGCAGATACGCAGTATTTT. Translation: CASSLIHADTQYF.

Regarding this clone: One junction end disagrees with the germline gene, perhaps due to a read error. J is TRBJ2-7 and V is TRBV27; 8 bases map to TRBD2. Germline V gives CDR1 MNHEY, CDR2 SMNVEV (reference sequence). The CDR3 covers 14 residues. CDR3 sequence (DNA): TGTACCAGCAGTTCCGGGACTAGAGTATACGAGCAGTACTTC. This translates into CTSSSGTRVYEQYF.